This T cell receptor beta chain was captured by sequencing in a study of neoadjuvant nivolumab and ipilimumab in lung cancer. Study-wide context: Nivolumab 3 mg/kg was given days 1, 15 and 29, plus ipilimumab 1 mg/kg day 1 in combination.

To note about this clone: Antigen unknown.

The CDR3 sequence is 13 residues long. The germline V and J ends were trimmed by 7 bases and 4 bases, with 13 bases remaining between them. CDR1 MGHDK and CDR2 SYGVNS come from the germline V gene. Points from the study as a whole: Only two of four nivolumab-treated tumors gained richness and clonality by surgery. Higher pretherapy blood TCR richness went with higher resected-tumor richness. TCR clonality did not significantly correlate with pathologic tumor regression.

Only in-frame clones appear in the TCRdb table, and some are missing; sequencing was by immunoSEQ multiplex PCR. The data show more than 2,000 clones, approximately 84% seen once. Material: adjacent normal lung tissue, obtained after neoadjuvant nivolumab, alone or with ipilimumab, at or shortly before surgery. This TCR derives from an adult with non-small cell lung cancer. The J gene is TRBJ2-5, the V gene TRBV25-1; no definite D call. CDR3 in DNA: TGTGCCAGCAACCCTGGAAGTTCAGAGACCCAGTACTTC. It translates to CASNPGSSETQYF.